Below, 6 T cell receptor beta chains from the same sample are listed, as sequenced in a study of cytomegalovirus exposure and HLA in healthy donors. Both 60 Vbeta primers and 13 Jbeta primers went into the PCR. The protocol was immunoSEQ multiplex PCR, while the TCRdb copy is restricted to in-frame clones and leaves out a portion. This table holds over 60,000 clones, over 70% found once. The sample comprised PBMCs. Every receptor here comes from a man between 65 and 85 years old in good health and CMV-seronegative.

The chain carries TRBV2 and TRBJ1-5; no firm D call. With 6 bases removed from V and 2 bases from J, the gap between germline ends came to 11 bases. This CDR3 is 14 amino acids long. The V gene's germline CDR1 is SNHLY and CDR2 FYNNEI. CDR3 residues: CASRAEVGNQPQHF. For the CDR3, the DNA is TGTGCCAGCAGGGCAGAGGTTGGCAATCAGCCCCAGCATTTT.

The chain links TRBV5-1 to TRBJ2-5; 9 bases line up with TRBD2. Germline lookup yields CDR1 SGHRS and CDR2 YFSETQ. The CDR3 totals 17 residues. After removal of 4 bases from V and 2 bases from J, the junction contained 12 bases not matched to a gene. CDR3: CASSLGGGGAGQETQYF. In nucleotides, the CDR3 is TGCGCCAGCAGCCTGGGGGGCGGGGGGGCCGGGCAAGAGACCCAGTACTTC.

The CDR3 nucleotides read TGTGCCAGCAGCCAAATGACAGGGGGGTCCTACGAGCAGTACTTC. Its protein is CASSQMTGGSYEQYF. The chain recombines TRBV5-6 with TRBJ2-7; 9 nucleotides align to TRBD1. The germline gives CDR1 SGHDT, CDR2 YYEEEE. The CDR3 is 15 amino acids. Losses at the gene ends were 4 bases for V and 1 base for J; bases not matched to a gene: 6.

V usage is TRBV5-4 and J usage is TRBJ2-6; a weak D match, TRBD1 (5 bases). Deletions cut 0 bases from V and 2 bases from J, with 6 bases between. Germline V gene sequence: CDR1 SGHNT, CDR2 YYREEE (reference sequence). The CDR3 runs 15 residues. The CDR3 here is CASSLGGAGANVLTF. DNA for the CDR3: TGTGCCAGCAGCTTGGGGGGCGCTGGGGCCAACGTCCTGACTTTC.

This chain connects TRBV7-9 to TRBJ1-2; no definite D call. In germline, CDR1 is SEHNR, CDR2 FQNEAQ (reference sequence). Trimming removed 1 base at V and 6 bases at J, with 6 bases between. This CDR3 has 12 residues. CDR3 bases: TGTGCCAGCAGCTTAGGACATGATGGCTACACCTTC. It specifies CASSLGHDGYTF.

This clone was counted a few times. In DNA form, the CDR3 reads TGTGCCAGCAGCCTGACAGGGGGCACGACTGAAGCTTTCTTT. This sequence encodes CASSLTGGTTEAFF. The rearrangement joins TRBV6-6 to TRBJ1-1; 10 bases align to TRBD1. V was pared by 6 bases and J by 5 bases, with 6 bases of the junction left unmatched. Per the germline V gene, CDR1 is MNHNY and CDR2 is SVGAGI (reference sequence). This CDR3 has 14 amino acids.